This note documents a single T cell receptor beta chain sequence. Original data processing: Estimates of nucleated cell counts were drawn from the amplification of reference gene primers. Libraries were prepared by immunoSEQ multiplex PCR; TCRdb keeps only in-frame clonotypes and omits some of them. The V and J calls and clone size come from that table; D and trimming were worked out from the DNA. The table has 260,000 or so clones, roughly 82% seen once; the top ten hold 4.7%. This entry belongs to a study of blood T cell repertoires in COVID-19. Across the whole study: The United States, Italy and Spain supplied acute and convalescent COVID-19 samples. Sources were T cells, B-cell-depleted T cells, or PBMCs; the material itself was cDNA or gDNA.

Trimming pared 1 base from V and 4 bases from J, leaving 16 bases between. The CDR3 spans 16 residues. CDR1 and CDR2 (germline): KGHSH, LQKENI. The specimen was peripheral blood. The chain uses TRBV18 and TRBJ1-2; possibly TRBD1 for D (5 bases). The receptor was derived from a woman between 70 and 85 years old with acute or convalescent COVID-19. CDR3: CASSPQARVRVYGYTF. The CDR3 DNA is TGTGCCAGCTCACCACAGGCCAGGGTTCGGGTCTATGGCTACACCTTC.